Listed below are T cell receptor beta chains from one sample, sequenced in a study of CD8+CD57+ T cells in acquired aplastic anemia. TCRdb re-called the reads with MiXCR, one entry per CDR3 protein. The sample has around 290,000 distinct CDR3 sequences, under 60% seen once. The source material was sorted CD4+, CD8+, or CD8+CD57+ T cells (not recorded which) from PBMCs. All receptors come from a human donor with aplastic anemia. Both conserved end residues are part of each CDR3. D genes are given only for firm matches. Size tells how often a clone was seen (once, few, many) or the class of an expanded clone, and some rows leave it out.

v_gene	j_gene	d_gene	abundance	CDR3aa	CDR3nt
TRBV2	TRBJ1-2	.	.	CASSVGERNYGYTF	TGTGCCAGCAGCGTAGGGGAGCGGAACTATGGCTACACCTTC
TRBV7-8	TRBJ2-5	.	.	CASSLAFEEETQYF	TGTGCCAGCAGCTTAGCTTTCGAGGAAGAGACCCAGTACTTC
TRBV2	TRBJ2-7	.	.	CASRTAGGQYF	TGTGCCAGCAGGACAGCCGGAGGGCAGTACTTC
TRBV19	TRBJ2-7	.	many	CASSRTGDSTYEQYF	TGTGCCAGTAGTCGCACAGGGGACTCTACCTACGAGCAGTACTTC
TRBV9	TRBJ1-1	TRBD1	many	CASSVGTGFNTEAFF	TGTGCCAGCAGCGTAGGGACAGGGTTTAACACTGAAGCTTTCTTT
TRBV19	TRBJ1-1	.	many	CASSPQGAEAFF	TGTGCCAGTAGTCCACAGGGCGCTGAAGCTTTCTTT
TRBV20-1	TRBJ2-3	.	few	CSARDASSSTDTQYF	TGCAGTGCTAGAGATGCTAGCAGTTCAACAGATACGCAGTATTTT
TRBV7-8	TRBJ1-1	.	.	CASSLGPNRGFTEAFF	TGTGCCAGCAGCTTAGGGCCAAATAGGGGGTTCACTGAAGCTTTCTTT
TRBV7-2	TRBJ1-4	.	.	CASSLEGGFTNEKLFF	TGTGCCAGCAGCTTAGAAGGGGGGTTCACTAATGAAAAACTGTTTTTT
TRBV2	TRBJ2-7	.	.	CASSDGGGNEQYF	TGTGCCAGCAGTGATGGTGGGGGGAACGAGCAGTACTTC
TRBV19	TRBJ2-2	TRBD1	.	CASRGQGNTGELFF	TGTGCCAGTAGGGGACAGGGAAACACCGGGGAGCTGTTTTTT
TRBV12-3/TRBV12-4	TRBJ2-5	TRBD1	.	CASRLGQGYQETQYF	TGTGCCAGCAGGCTAGGACAGGGGTACCAAGAGACCCAGTACTTC
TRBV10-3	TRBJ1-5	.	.	CASSERVAGHQPQHF	TGTGCCAGCAGTGAAAGGGTCGCGGGCCATCAGCCCCAGCATTTT
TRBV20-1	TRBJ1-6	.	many	CSASTARENSPLHF	TGCAGTGCTTCGACAGCCCGGGAGAATTCACCCCTCCACTTT
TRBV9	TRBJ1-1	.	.	CASSVLGSGGTEAFF	TGTGCCAGCAGCGTACTTGGGTCAGGAGGAACTGAAGCTTTCTTT
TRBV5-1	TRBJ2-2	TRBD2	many	CASSLVAGSNTGELFF	TGCGCCAGCAGCTTAGTAGCGGGGAGCAACACCGGGGAGCTGTTTTTT
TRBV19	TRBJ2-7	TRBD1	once	CASSTPGTGHEQYF	TGTGCCAGTAGTACACCCGGGACAGGGCACGAGCAGTACTTC
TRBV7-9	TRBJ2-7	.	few	CASSWPEGETSYEQYF	TGTGCCAGCAGCTGGCCCGAGGGGGAGACCTCCTACGAGCAGTACTTC
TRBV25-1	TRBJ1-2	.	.	CASFPQEGYGYTF	TGTGCCAGCTTCCCCCAGGAGGGGTATGGCTACACCTTC
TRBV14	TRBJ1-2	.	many	CASSRDRLSYGYTF	TGTGCCAGCAGCAGGGACCGGCTGAGCTATGGCTACACCTTC
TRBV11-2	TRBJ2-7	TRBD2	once	CASSLGRGGAYEQYF	TGTGCCAGCAGCTTAGGGCGCGGGGGGGCTTACGAGCAGTACTTC
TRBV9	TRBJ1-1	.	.	CASSVGAVAFF	TGTGCCAGCAGCGTAGGGGCAGTAGCTTTCTTT
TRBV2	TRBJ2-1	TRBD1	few	CASRAGTGVYNEQFF	TGTGCCAGCAGAGCCGGGACAGGGGTCTACAATGAGCAGTTCTTC
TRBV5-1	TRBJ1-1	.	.	CASSLAPGANTEAFF	TGCGCCAGCAGCTTGGCCCCAGGGGCGAACACTGAAGCTTTCTTT
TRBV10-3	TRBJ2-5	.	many	CAISEGPSGRETQYF	TGTGCCATCAGTGAAGGGCCAAGCGGACGAGAGACCCAGTACTTC
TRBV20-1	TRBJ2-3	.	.	CSARVRRKGTDTQYF	TGCAGTGCTAGAGTTCGTCGTAAGGGCACAGATACGCAGTATTTT
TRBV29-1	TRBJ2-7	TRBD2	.	CSVGGTSGGAWEQYF	TGCAGCGTTGGAGGGACTAGCGGGGGGGCTTGGGAGCAGTACTTC
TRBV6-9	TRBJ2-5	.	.	CASSFRAPGGETQYF	TGTGCCAGCAGCTTCCGGGCCCCTGGGGGGGAGACCCAGTACTTC
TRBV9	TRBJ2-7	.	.	CASSAGDFSYEQYF	TGTGCCAGCAGCGCCGGGGACTTCTCGTACGAGCAGTACTTC
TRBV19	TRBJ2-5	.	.	CASSIGGWGVDQYF	TGTGCCAGTAGTATTGGAGGGTGGGGTGTGGACCAGTACTTC
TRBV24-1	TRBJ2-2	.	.	CATSLGGTGELFF	TGTGCCACCAGTCTCGGTGGGACCGGGGAGCTGTTTTTT
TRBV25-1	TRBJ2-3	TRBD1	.	CASGQAISTDTQYF	TGTGCCAGTGGACAGGCGATTAGCACAGATACGCAGTATTTT
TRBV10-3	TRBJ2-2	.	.	CAISEYRTANTGELFF	TGTGCCATCAGTGAGTATAGGACAGCGAACACCGGGGAGCTGTTTTTT
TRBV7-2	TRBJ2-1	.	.	CASSPSKDKYNEQFF	TGTGCCAGCAGCCCCAGTAAAGACAAGTACAATGAGCAGTTCTTC
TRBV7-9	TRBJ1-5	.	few	CASSFGATQPQHF	TGTGCCAGCAGCTTCGGGGCCACTCAGCCCCAGCATTTT
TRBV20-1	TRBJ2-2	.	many	CSADTGNTGELFF	TGCAGTGCTGACACGGGGAACACCGGGGAGCTGTTTTTT
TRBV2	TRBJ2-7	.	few	CASSDGRGSYEQYF	TGTGCCAGCAGTGACGGCAGAGGCTCCTACGAGCAGTACTTC
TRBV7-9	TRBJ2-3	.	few	CASSRSDTQYF	TGTGCCAGCAGCCGCAGCGATACGCAGTATTTT
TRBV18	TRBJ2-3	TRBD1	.	CASSRGTGNIDTQYF	TGTGCCAGCTCACGCGGGACAGGGAATATTGATACGCAGTATTTT
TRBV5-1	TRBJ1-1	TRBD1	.	CASSSGRTGKNTEAFF	TGCGCCAGCAGCTCGGGGCGGACAGGGAAGAACACTGAAGCTTTCTTT
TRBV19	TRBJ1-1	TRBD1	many	CASSIEVLQGRLNTEAFF	TGTGCCAGTAGTATAGAGGTGCTACAGGGGAGGTTGAACACTGAAGCTTTCTTT
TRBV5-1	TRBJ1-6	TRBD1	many	CASSLGLTGAGSPLHF	TGCGCCAGCAGCTTGGGCTTGACAGGGGCCGGTTCACCCCTCCACTTT